This TCR beta chain was captured by sequencing in a study of blood T cells in healthy people across ages. Germline V gene data show CDR1 as MDHEN and CDR2 as SYDVKM. This CDR3 is 15 amino acids long. Trimming removed 5 bases from V and 3 bases from J; junction bases left unmatched: 6. Using a J-beta primer mix together with a sample-barcoded 5' primer, a second PCR was run for roughly 6 to 11 cycles. TCRdb called the 5' RACE reads again in MiXCR, with one record for every CDR3 protein. The table shows fewer than 900,000 distinct CDR3 sequences, with roughly two fifths occurring only once. Sequenced sample: blood. This chain connects TRBV28 to TRBJ2-7; TRBD1 matches 11 bases. The sequence was collected from a woman aged 55-69 years in good health. The CDR3 spells CASSPRDRGYYEQYF. The CDR3 DNA reads TGTGCCAGCAGTCCGCGGGACAGGGGGTACTACGAGCAGTACTTC.